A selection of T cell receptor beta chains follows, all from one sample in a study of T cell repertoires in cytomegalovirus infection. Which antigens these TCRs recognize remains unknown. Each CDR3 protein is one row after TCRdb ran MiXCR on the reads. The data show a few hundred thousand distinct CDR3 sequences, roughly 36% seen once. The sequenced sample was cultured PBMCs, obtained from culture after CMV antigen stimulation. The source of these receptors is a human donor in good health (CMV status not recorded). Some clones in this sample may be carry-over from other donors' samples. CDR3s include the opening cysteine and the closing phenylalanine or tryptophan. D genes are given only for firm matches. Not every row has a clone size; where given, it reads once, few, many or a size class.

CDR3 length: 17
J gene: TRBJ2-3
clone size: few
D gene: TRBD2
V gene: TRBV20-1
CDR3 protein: CSATPGLAGGRGDTQYF
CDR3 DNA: TGCAGTGCTACACCGGGACTAGCGGGAGGACGGGGAGATACGCAGTATTTT

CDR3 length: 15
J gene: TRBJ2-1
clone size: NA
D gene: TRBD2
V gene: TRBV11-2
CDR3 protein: CASSLPSGIYNEQFF
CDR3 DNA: TGTGCCAGCAGCTTACCCAGCGGGATCTACAATGAGCAGTTCTTC

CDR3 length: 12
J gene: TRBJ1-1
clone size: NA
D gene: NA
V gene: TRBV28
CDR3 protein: CASSLWDPEAFF
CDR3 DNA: TGTGCCAGCAGTTTATGGGATCCTGAAGCTTTCTTT

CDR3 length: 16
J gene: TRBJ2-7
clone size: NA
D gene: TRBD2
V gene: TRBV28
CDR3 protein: CASGTALTSGDYEQYF
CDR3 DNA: TGTGCCAGCGGCACAGCATTGACTAGCGGTGACTACGAGCAGTACTTC

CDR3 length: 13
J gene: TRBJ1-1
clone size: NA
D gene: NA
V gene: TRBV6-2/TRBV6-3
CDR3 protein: CASSHLIATEAFF
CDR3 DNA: TGTGCCAGCAGTCATCTCATTGCGACTGAAGCTTTCTTT

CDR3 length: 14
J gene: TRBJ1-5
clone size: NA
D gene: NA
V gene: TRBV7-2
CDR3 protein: CASSLASGGQPQLF
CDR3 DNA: TGTGCCAGCAGCTTAGCTTCAGGAGGACAGCCCCAGCTTTTT

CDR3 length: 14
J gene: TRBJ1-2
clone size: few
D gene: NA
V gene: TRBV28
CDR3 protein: CASGLRAISYGYTF
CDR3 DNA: TGTGCCAGCGGACTACGGGCCATTAGCTATGGCTACACCTTC

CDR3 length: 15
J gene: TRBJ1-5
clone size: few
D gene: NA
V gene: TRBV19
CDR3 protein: CASSIGRAENQPQHF
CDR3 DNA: TGTGCCAGTAGTATAGGCAGGGCAGAGAATCAGCCCCAGCATTTT

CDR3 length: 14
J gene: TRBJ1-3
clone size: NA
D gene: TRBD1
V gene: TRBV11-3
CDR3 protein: CASSTRDSGNTIYF
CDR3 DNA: TGTGCCAGCAGCACCAGGGACAGTGGAAACACCATATATTTT

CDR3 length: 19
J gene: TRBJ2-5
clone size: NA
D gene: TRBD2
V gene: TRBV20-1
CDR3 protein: CSARDEASLLREGRMTQYF
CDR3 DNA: TGCAGTGCTAGAGATGAAGCGAGTTTATTGCGGGAGGGCCGAATGACCCAGTACTTC

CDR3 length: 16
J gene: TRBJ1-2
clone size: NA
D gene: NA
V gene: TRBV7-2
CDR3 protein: CASSLAGTDANYGYTF
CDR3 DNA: TGTGCCAGCAGCTTAGCAGGGACCGACGCTAACTATGGCTACACCTTC

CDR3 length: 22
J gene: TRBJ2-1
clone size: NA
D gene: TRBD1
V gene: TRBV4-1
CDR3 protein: CASSQDFSRGPQQAPSYNEQFF
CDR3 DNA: TGCGCCAGCAGCCAAGATTTTTCAAGGGGGCCGCAACAAGCCCCGTCCTACAATGAGCAGTTCTTC

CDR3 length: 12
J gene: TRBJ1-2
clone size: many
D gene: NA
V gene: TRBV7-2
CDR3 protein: CASSKRTHGYTF
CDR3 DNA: TGTGCCAGCAGCAAACGGACACATGGCTACACCTTC

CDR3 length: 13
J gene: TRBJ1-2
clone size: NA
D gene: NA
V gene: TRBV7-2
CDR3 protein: CASSLQQSEGYTF
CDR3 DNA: TGTGCCAGCAGCCTCCAACAGAGCGAGGGCTACACCTTC

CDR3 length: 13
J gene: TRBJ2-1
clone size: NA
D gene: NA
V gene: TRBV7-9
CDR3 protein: CASSSSQYNEQFF
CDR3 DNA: TGTGCCAGCAGCTCATCTCAGTACAATGAGCAGTTCTTC

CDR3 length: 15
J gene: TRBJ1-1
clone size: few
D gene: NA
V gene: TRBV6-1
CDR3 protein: CASRGDGAGPTEAFF
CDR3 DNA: TGTGCCAGCAGGGGTGACGGCGCGGGTCCGACTGAAGCTTTCTTT

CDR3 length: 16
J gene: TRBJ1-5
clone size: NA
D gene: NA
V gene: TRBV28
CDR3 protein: CASSLIVAPLNQPQHF
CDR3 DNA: TGTGCCAGCAGTTTAATCGTGGCTCCACTTAATCAGCCCCAGCATTTT

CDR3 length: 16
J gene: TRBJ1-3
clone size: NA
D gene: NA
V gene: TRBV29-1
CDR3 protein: CSVRGPASKEGNTIYF
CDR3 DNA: TGCAGCGTGAGAGGCCCCGCGTCTAAAGAGGGAAACACCATATATTTT

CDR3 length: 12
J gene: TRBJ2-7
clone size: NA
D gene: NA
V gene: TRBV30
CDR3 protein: CAWRKTTDPIYF
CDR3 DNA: TGTGCCTGGAGAAAAACGACTGATCCGATCTATTTC

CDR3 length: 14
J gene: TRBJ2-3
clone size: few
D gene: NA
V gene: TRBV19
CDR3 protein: CATKDAPSTDTQYF
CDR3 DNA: TGTGCCACGAAAGACGCACCTAGCACAGATACGCAGTATTTT

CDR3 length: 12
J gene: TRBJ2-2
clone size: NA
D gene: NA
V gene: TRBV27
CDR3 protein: CASRTGPGELFF
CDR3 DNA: TGTGCCAGCAGAACAGGCCCCGGGGAGCTGTTTTTT

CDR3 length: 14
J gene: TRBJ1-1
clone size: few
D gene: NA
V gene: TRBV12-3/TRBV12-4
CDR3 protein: CASSPPWAGTEAFF
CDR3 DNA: TGTGCCAGCAGTCCCCCTTGGGCGGGCACTGAAGCTTTCTTT

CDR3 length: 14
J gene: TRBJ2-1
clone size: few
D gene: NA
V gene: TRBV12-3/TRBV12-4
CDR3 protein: CASRIRDAYNEQFF
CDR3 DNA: TGTGCCAGCAGGATCCGGGACGCCTACAATGAGCAGTTCTTC

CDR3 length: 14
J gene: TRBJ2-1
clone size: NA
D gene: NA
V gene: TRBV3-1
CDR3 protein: CASSQARGLNEQFF
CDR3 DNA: TGTGCCAGCAGCCAAGCCCGTGGGTTGAATGAGCAGTTCTTC